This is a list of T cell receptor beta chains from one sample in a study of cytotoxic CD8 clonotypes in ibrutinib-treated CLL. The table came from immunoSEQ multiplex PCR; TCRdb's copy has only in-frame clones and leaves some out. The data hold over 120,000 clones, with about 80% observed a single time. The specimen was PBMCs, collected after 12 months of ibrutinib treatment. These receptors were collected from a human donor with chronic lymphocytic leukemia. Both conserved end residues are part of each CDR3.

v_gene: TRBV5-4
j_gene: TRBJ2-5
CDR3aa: CASSFKGVLWETQYF

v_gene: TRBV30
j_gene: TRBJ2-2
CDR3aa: CAWNLAGPNTGELFF

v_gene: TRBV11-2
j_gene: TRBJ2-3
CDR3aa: CASSFIADTSTDTQYF

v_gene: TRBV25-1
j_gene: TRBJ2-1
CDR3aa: CASSEAGGPYNEQFF

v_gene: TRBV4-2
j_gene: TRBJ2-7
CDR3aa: CASSQDEAYEQYF

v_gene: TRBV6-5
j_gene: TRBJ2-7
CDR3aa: CASGDGPPYEQYF

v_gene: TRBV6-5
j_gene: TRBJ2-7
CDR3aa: CATQRGRSSYEQYF

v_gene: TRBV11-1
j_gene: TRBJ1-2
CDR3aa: CASSRDRDRDGYTF

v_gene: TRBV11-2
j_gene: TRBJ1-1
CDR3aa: CASSLGGNTEAFF

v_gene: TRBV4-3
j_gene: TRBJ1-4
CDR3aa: CASSQDSGTNEKLFF

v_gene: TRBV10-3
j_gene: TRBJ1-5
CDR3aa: CAISEIGPNQPQHF

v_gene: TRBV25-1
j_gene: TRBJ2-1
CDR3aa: CASSPLHPPSGGEQFF

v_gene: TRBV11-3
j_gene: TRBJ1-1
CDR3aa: CASSAGQVNTEAFF

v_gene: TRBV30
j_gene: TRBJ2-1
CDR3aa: CAWSVLREGLYNEQFF

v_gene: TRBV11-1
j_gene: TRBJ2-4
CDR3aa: CASSLDLGADIQYF

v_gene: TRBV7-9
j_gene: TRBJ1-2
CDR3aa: CASSLGTANYGYTF

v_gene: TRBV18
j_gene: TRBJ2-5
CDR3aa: CASSPPTDRRTQYF

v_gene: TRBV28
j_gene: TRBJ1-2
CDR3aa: CASSSSGTGNYGYTF

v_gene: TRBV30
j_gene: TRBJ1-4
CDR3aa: CAWSEGQGARTVFF

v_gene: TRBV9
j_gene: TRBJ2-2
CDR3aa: CASSLRQTGELFF

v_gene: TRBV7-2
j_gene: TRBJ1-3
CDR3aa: CASMVPEGNTIYF

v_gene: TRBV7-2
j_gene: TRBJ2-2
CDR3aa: CASSSYRVGGELFF

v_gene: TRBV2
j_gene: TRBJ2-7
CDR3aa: CASRGSPGRIYEQYF

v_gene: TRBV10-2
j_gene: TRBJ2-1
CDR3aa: CASSFRYEANNEQFF

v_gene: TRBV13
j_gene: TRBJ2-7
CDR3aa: CASSLRDRSSYEQYF

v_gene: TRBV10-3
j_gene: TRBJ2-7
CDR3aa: CAISEFGAPEQYF

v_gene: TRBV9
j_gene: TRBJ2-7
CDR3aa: CASSVTGAPAYEQYF

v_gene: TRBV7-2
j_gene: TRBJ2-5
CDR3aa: CASSLLTRGGRAQYF

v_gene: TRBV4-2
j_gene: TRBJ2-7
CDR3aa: CASSQESGSANYEQYF

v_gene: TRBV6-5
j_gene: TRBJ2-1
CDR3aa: CASSSLAGTLLDEQFF

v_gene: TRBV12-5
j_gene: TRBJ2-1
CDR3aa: CASGGTRIGYNEQFF

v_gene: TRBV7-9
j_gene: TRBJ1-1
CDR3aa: CASSSDSMNTEAFF

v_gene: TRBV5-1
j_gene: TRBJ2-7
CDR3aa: CASSLAGFDEQYF

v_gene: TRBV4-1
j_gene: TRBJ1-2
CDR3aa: CASSHGPEGQNGYTF

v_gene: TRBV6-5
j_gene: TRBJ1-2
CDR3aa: CASGQGFNYGYTF

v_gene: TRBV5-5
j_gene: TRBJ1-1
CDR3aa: CASTHPTEAFF

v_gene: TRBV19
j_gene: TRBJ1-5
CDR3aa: CASSIRGLFSNQPQHF

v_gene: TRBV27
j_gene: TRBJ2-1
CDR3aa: CASRKYPGGSGREGLNEQFF

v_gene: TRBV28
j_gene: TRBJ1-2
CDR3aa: CASSFQGSRMDYGYTF

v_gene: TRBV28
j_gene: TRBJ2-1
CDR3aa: CASSRSAWGQFF

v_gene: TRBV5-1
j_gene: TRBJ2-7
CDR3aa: CASSLYGGERNEQYF

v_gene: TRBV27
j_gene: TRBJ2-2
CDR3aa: CASSLGGTGELFF

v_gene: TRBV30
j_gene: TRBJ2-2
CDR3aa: CAWSRGSYTGELFF